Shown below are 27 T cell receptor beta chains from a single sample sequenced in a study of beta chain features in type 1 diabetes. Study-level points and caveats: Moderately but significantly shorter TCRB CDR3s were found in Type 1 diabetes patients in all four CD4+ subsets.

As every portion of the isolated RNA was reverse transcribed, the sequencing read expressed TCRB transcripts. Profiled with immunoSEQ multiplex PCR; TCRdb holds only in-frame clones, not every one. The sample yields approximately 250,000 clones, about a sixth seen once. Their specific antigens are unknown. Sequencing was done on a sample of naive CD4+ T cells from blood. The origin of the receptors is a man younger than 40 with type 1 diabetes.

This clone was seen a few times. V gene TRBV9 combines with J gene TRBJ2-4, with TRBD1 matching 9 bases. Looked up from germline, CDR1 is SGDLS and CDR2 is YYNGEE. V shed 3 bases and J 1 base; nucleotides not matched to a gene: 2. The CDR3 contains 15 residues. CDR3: CASSAGQGAKNIQYF. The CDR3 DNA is TGTGCCAGCAGCGCAGGACAGGGGGCCAAAAACATTCAGTACTTC.

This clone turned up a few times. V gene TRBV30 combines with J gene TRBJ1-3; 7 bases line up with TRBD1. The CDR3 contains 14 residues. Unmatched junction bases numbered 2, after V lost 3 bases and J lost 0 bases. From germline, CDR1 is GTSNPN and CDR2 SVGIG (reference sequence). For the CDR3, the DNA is TGTGCCTGGAGCGGACAGGCCTCTGGAAACACCATATATTTT. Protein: CAWSGQASGNTIYF.

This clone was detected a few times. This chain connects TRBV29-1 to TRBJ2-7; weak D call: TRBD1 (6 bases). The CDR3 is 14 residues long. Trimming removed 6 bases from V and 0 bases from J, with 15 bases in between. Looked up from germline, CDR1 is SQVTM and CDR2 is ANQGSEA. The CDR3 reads CSVGPRGSSYEQYF. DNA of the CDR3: TGCAGCGTGGGACCCAGGGGAAGCTCCTACGAGCAGTACTTC.

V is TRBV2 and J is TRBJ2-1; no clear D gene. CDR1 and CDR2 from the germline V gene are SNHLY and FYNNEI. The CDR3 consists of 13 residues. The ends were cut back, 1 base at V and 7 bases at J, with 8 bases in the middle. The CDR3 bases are TGTGCCAGCAGTGAAGATAGGTGGAATGAGCAGTTCTTC. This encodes CASSEDRWNEQFF.

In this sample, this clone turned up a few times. The CDR3 protein is CASSQVGTASYEQYF. DNA for the CDR3: TGCGCCAGCAGCCAAGTTGGGACCGCGTCCTACGAGCAGTACTTC. The chain carries TRBV4-1 and TRBJ2-7; either TRBD1 or TRBD2 may fit D (5 bases each). V shed 1 base and J shed 1 base, with 11 bases lying between them. Germline V gives CDR1 MGHRA, CDR2 YSYEKL. This CDR3 is 15 amino acids long.

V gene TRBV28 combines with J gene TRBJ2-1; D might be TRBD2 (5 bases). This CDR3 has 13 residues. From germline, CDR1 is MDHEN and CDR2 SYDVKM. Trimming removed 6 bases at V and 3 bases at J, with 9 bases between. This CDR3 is CASRAANYNEQFF. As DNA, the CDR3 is TGTGCCAGCAGAGCGGCTAACTACAATGAGCAGTTCTTC. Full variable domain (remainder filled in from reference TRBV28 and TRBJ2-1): DVKVTQSSRYLVKRTGEKVFLECVQDMDHENMFWYRQDPGLGLRLIYFSYDVKMKEKGDIPEGYSVSREKKERFSLILESASTNQTSMYLCASRAANYNEQFFGPGTRLTVL.

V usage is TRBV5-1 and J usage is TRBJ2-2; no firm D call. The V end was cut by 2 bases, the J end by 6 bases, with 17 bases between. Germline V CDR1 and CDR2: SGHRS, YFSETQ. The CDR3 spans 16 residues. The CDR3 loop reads CASSLKAGVISGELFF. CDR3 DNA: TGCGCCAGCAGCTTAAAAGCAGGAGTCATTTCCGGGGAGCTGTTTTTT.

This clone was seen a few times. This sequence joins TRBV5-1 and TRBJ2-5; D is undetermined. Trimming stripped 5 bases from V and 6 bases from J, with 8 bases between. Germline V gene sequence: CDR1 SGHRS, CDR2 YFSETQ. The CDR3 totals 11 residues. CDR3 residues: CASSVEKTQYF. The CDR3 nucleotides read TGCGCCAGCAGTGTAGAGAAGACCCAGTACTTC. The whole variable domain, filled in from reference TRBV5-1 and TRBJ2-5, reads KAGVTQTPRYLIKTRGQQVTLSCSPISGHRSVSWYQQTPGQGLQFLFEYFSETQRNKGNFPGRFSGRQFSNSRSEMNVSTLELGDSALYLCASSVEKTQYFGPGTRLLVL.

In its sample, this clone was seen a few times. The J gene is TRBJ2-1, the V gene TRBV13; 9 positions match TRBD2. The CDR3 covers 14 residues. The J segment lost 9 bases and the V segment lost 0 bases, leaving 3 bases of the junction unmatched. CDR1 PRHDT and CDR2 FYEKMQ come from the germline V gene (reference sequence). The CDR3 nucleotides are TGTGCCAGCAGCTTAGGTGAGCGGGAGGCTGAGCAGTTCTTC. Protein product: CASSLGEREAEQFF.

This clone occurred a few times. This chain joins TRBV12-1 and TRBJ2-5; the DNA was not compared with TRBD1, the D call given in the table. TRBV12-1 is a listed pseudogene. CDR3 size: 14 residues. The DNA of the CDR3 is TGTGCCAGCAGCTCTTGGACAGGCAAAGAGACCCAGTACTTC. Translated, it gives CASSSWTGKETQYF.

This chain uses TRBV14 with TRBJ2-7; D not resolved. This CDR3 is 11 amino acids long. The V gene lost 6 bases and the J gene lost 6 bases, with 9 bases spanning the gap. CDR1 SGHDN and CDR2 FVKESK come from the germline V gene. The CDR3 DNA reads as TGTGCCAGCAGTTCAAGATCCGAGCAGTACTTC. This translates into CASSSRSEQYF.

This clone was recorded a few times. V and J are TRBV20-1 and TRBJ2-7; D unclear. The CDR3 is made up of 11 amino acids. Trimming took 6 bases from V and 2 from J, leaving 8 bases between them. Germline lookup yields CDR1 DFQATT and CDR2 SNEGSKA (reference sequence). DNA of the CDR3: TGCAGTGCCCGACCTACCTACGAGCAGTACTTC. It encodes CSARPTYEQYF.

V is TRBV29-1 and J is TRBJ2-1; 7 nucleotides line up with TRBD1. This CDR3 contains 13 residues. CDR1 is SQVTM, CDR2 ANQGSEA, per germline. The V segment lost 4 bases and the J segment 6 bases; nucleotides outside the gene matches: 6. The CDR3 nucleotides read TGCAGCGTTGGAATAGGGACAGTCAATGAGCAGTTCTTC. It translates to CSVGIGTVNEQFF.

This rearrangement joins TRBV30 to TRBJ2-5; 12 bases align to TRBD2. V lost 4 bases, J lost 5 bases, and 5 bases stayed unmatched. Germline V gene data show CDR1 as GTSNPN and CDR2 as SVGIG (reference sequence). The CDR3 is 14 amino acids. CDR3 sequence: CAWTRTSGIETQYF. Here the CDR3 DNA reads TGTGCCTGGACCAGGACTAGCGGGATTGAGACCCAGTACTTC.

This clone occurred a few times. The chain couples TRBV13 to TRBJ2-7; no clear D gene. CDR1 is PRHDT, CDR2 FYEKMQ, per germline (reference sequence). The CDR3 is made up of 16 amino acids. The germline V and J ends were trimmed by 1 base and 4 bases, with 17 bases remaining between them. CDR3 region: CASSLVARLVRYEQYF. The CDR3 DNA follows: TGTGCCAGCAGCTTAGTTGCCAGGTTGGTGAGATACGAGCAGTACTTC.

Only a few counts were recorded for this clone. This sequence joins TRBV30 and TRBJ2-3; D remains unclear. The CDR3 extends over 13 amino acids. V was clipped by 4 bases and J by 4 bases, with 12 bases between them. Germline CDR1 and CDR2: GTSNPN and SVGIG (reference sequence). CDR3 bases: TGTGCCTGGAACTCATTGAGACCAGATACGCAGTATTTT. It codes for CAWNSLRPDTQYF. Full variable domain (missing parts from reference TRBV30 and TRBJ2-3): SQTIHQWPATLVQPVGSPLSLECTVEGTSNPNLYWYRQAAGRGLQLLFYSVGIGQISSEVPQNLSASRPQDRQFILSSKKLLLSDSGFYLCAWNSLRPDTQYFGPGTRLTVL.

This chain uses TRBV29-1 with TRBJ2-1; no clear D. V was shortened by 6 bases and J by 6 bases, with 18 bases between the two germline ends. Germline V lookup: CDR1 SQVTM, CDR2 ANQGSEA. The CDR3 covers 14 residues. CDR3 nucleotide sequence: TGCAGCGTCCCTATGAAAGCCAGGCCCAATGAGCAGTTCTTC. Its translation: CSVPMKARPNEQFF.

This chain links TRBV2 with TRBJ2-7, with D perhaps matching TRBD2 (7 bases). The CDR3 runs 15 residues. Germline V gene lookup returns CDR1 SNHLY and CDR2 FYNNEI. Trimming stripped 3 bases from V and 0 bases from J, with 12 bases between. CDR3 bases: TGTGCCAGCAGTGACGAGGGAGGGGGCTCCTACGAGCAGTACTTC. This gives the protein CASSDEGGGSYEQYF.

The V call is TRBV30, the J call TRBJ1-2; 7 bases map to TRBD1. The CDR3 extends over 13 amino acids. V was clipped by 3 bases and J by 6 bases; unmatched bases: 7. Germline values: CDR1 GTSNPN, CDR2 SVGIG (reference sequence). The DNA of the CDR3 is TGTGCCTGGAGCGACAGGGTAGGAGATGGCTACACCTTC. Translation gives CAWSDRVGDGYTF.

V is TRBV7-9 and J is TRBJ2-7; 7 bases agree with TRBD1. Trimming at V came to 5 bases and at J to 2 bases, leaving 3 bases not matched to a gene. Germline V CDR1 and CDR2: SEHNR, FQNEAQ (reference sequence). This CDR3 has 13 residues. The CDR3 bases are TGTGCCAGCAGCCGGGACAGTACCTACGAGCAGTACTTC. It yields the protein CASSRDSTYEQYF.

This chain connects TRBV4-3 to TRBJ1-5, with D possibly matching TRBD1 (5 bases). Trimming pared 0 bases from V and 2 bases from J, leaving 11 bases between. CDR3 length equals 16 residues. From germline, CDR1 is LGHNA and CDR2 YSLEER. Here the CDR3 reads CASSQDYQGGNQPQHF. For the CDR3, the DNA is TGCGCCAGCAGCCAAGATTATCAGGGCGGCAATCAGCCCCAGCATTTT.

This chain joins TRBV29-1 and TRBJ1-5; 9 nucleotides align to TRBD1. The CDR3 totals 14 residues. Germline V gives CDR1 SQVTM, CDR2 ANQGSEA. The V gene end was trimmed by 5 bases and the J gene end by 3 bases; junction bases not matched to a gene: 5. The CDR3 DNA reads TGCAGCGTTAGGGGGACAGGGTACAATCAGCCCCAGCATTTT. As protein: CSVRGTGYNQPQHF.

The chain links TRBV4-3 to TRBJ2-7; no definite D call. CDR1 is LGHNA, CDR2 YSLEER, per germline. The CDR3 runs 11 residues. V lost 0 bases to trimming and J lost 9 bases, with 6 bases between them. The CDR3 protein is CASSQEGRQYF. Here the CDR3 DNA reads TGCGCCAGCAGCCAAGAGGGTAGGCAGTACTTC.

The CDR3 loop reads CASSLTRAGANVLTF. The CDR3 DNA reads TGCGCCAGCAGCCTAACCCGGGCTGGGGCCAACGTCCTGACTTTC. V usage is TRBV5-1 and J usage is TRBJ2-6, with no clear D. CDR3 size: 15 residues. Looked up from germline, CDR1 is SGHRS and CDR2 is YFSETQ. V shed 4 bases and J shed 2 bases, with 10 bases lying between them.

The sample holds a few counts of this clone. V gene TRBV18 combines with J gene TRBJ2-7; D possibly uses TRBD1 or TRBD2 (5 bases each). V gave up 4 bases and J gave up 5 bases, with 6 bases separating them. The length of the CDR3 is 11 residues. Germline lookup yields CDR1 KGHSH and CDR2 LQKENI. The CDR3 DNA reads TGTGCCAGCTCACGGGACGACGAGCAGTACTTC. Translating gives CASSRDDEQYF.

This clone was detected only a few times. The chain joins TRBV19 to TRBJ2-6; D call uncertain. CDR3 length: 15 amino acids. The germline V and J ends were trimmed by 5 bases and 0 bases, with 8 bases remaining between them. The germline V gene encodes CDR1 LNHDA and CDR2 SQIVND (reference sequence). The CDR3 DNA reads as TGTGCCAGTAGTCTCCACCACTCTGGGGCCAACGTCCTGACTTTC. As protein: CASSLHHSGANVLTF. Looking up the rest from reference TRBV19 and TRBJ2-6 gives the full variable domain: DGGITQSPKYLFRKEGQNVTLSCEQNLNHDAMYWYRQDPGQGLRLIYYSQIVNDFQKGDIAEGYSVSREKKESFPLTVTSAQKNPTAFYLCASSLHHSGANVLTFGAGSRLTVL.

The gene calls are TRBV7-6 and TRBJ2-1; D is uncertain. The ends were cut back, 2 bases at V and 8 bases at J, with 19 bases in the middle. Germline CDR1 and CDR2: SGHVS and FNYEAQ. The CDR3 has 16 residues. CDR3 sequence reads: CASSLRSGPVSYEQFF. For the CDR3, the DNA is TGTGCCAGCAGCTTACGTTCTGGTCCTGTTTCATATGAGCAGTTCTTC.